The 16 T cell receptor beta chains in this list originate from one sample, sequenced in a study of early T cells in non-severe SARS-CoV-2 infection. TCRdb reprocessed the 5' RACE reads via MiXCR and lists one record per CDR3 protein. The table includes tens of thousands of distinct CDR3 sequences, under 7% detected once. Sequencing used whole blood. The receptors originated from an adult who was a healthcare worker with PCR-confirmed SARS-CoV-2 infection or an uninfected control (not recorded which).

Details on this clonotype: Possible read error: a much larger clone is one base away. The genes are TRBV2 and TRBJ2-1; 10 nucleotides match TRBD1. The CDR3 is 17 residues long. The germline V gene encodes CDR1 SNHLY and CDR2 FYNNEI. V lost 7 bases and J lost 4; bases outside the gene matches: 13. The CDR3 loop reads CASMRFDRDRGYNEQFF. CDR3 sequence (DNA): TGTGCCAGCATGAGGTTCGACCGGGACAGGGGTTACAATGAGCAGTTCTTC.

This clonotype was observed many times. This chain joins TRBV13 and TRBJ1-6; possibly TRBD1 for D (6 bases). CDR1 is PRHDT, CDR2 FYEKMQ, per germline (reference sequence). The V end lost 5 bases, the J end lost 10 bases, and 15 bases lay between the germline ends. The CDR3 is 14 amino acids. The CDR3 region is CASSQNRDGSPLHF. The CDR3 DNA sequence: TGTGCCAGCAGCCAAAACAGGGATGGCTCACCCCTCCACTTT.

This clonotype occurred a few times. The gene calls are TRBV5-1 and TRBJ2-3; weak D call: TRBD2 (6 bases). The CDR3 length is 17 residues. Germline V lookup: CDR1 SGHRS, CDR2 YFSETQ. The V gene lost 0 bases and the J gene lost 3 bases, with 17 bases spanning the gap. The CDR3 nucleotides are TGCGCCAGCAGCTTGGGGCCGGCAATAGGGAGGACAGATACGCAGTATTTT. Translated: CASSLGPAIGRTDTQYF. The full variable domain, in which reference TRBV5-1 and TRBJ2-3 provide the parts outside the CDR3, is KAGVTQTPRYLIKTRGQQVTLSCSPISGHRSVSWYQQTPGQGLQFLFEYFSETQRNKGNFPGRFSGRQFSNSRSEMNVSTLELGDSALYLCASSLGPAIGRTDTQYFGPGTRLTVL.

This clonotype was counted only a few times. This rearrangement joins TRBV27 to TRBJ2-1, with 7 positions matching TRBD2. The V segment lost 4 bases and the J segment 5 bases; nucleotides outside the gene matches: 11. CDR3 size: 16 residues. The V gene's germline CDR1 is MNHEY and CDR2 SMNVEV (reference sequence). In DNA, the CDR3 is TGTGCCAGCAGTTCCCCTCTAGCGGCGGGAAACAATGAGCAGTTCTTC. As protein: CASSSPLAAGNNEQFF.

This clonotype was picked up a small number of times. The rearrangement uses TRBV12-3 or TRBV12-4 and TRBJ2-3, with 7 bases aligning to TRBD2. V trimming: 3 bases; J trimming: 2 bases; junction bases outside the gene matches: 5. This CDR3 region has 15 residues. This chain's CDR3 is CASSFGGRDTDTQYF. The CDR3 nucleotides are TGTGCCAGCAGTTTTGGCGGGAGAGACACAGATACGCAGTATTTT.

The rearrangement uses TRBV6-2 or TRBV6-3 and TRBJ2-1; 8 bases match TRBD2. Looked up from germline, CDR1 is MNHEY and CDR2 is SVGEGT. CDR3 length: 17 residues. With 1 base clipped from V and 5 bases from J, the junction kept 10 bases outside the gene matches. The CDR3 DNA reads TGTGCCAGCAGTTACTATCCCACGGGAGGGAAAAACAATGAGCAGTTCTTC. This codes for CASSYYPTGGKNNEQFF.

The sample holds a few counts of this clonotype. The chain uses TRBV5-1 and TRBJ2-7; D ambiguous. This CDR3 region has 11 residues. The ends were cut back, 3 bases at V and 6 bases at J, with 7 bases in the middle. Germline V CDR1 and CDR2: SGHRS, YFSETQ. The CDR3 here is CASSWSGEQYF. CDR3 in DNA: TGCGCCAGCAGCTGGTCGGGCGAGCAGTACTTC.

The V gene is TRBV6-2 or TRBV6-3, the J gene TRBJ1-1, with D maybe TRBD1 (6 bases). The CDR3 is 14 amino acids. V was pared by 3 bases and J by 9 bases, with 17 bases between. Looked up from germline, CDR1 is MNHEY and CDR2 is SVGEGT. The CDR3 loop is CASSYYRDSYQAFF. The CDR3 coding sequence is TGTGCCAGCAGTTATTACAGGGACTCCTATCAAGCTTTCTTT.

At least ten counts were recorded for this clonotype. J is TRBJ2-7 and V is TRBV20-1; D perhaps matches TRBD2 (7 bases). Trimming removed 5 bases at V and 4 bases at J, with 15 bases between. The CDR3 runs to 13 residues. The germline gives CDR1 DFQATT, CDR2 SNEGSKA (reference sequence). CDR3 DNA: TGCAGTGCTGACCCAGGGAGGGGGTACGAGCAGTACTTC. Its translation: CSADPGRGYEQYF.

V and J are TRBV20-1 and TRBJ2-7; D remains ambiguous. The germline V gene has CDR1 DFQATT and CDR2 SNEGSKA (reference sequence). CDR3 length equals 14 residues. V lost 3 bases and J 5 bases, leaving 17 bases between the germline ends. The CDR3, as DNA: TGCAGTGCTAGGTCGCAGCCAACCGCCGACGAGCAGTACTTC. Protein: CSARSQPTADEQYF.

This clonotype was observed many times. This chain's CDR3 is CASSTNEVGTQYF. DNA for the CDR3: TGTGCCAGCAGCACCAACGAAGTAGGCACGCAGTATTTT. This chain links TRBV13 with TRBJ2-3; D ambiguous. Per the germline V gene, CDR1 is PRHDT and CDR2 is FYEKMQ (reference sequence). The CDR3 has 13 amino acids. V was pared by 5 bases and J by 9 bases, with 15 bases between.

This clonotype was observed many times. At one end the junction does not follow the germline gene, possibly because of a read error. This sequence joins TRBV7-8 and TRBJ2-1; maybe TRBD2 (5 bases). Germline V CDR1 and CDR2: SGHVS, FQNEAQ. CDR3 length equals 13 residues. In DNA form, the CDR3 reads TGTGCCAGCAGCTTAGATCTGTGGTGGGAGCAACTCTTC. This encodes CASSLDLWWEQLF.

This clonotype was seen a few times. The rearrangement links TRBV5-6 to TRBJ2-7; no definite D call. The V end lost 0 bases, the J end lost 2 bases, and 9 bases lay between the germline ends. CDR1 and CDR2 (germline): SGHDT, YYEEEE. This CDR3 is 14 amino acids long. This chain's CDR3 is CASSLAGQPYEQYF. The CDR3 DNA reads as TGTGCCAGCAGCTTGGCGGGCCAGCCCTACGAGCAGTACTTC. Variable domain in full (rest from reference TRBV5-6 and TRBJ2-7): DAGVTQSPTHLIKTRGQQVTLRCSPKSGHDTVSWYQQALGQGPQFIFQYYEEEERQRGNFPDRFSGHQFPNYSSELNVNALLLGDSALYLCASSLAGQPYEQYFGPGTRLTVT.

The gene calls are TRBV11-2 and TRBJ1-6, with D perhaps matching TRBD1 (5 bases). Germline CDR1 is SGHAT and CDR2 is FQNNGV. Trimming took off 5 bases at V and 11 bases at J, with 16 bases between the two ends. CDR3 length: 14 amino acids. Here the CDR3 reads CASSPGGGMTPLHF. The CDR3 DNA follows: TGTGCCAGCAGCCCCGGTGGGGGGATGACACCCCTCCACTTT.

This clonotype came up many times. The chain links TRBV28 to TRBJ2-1; D gene ambiguous. CDR1 MDHEN and CDR2 SYDVKM come from the germline V gene. The CDR3 is 14 residues long. V gave up 5 bases and J gave up 9 bases, with 17 bases separating them. The CDR3 protein is CASSPGRGPGEQFF. The CDR3 DNA sequence: TGTGCCAGCAGTCCTGGACGTGGCCCCGGTGAGCAGTTCTTC.

The chain is built from TRBV20-1 and TRBJ2-1, with a possible D match to TRBD1 (6 bases). V lost 6 bases to trimming and J lost 4 bases, with 10 bases between them. Per germline, CDR1 DFQATT and CDR2 SNEGSKA (reference sequence). The CDR3 contains 12 residues. The CDR3 DNA sequence: TGCAGTGCCGTACAGGGATACAATGAGCAGTTCTTC. Translating gives CSAVQGYNEQFF.